This is a list of T cell receptor beta chains from one sample in a study of T cells in Graves' hyperthyroidism and ophthalmopathy. TCRdb re-analysed the multiplex PCR reads in MiXCR, keeping a single row per CDR3 protein. In the table there are 750,000 to 950,000 distinct CDR3 sequences, roughly 40% of which are singletons. The sample taken for sequencing was blood. These receptor sequences come from a man aged 18-30 years with Graves' hyperthyroidism. Both conserved end residues are part of each CDR3. The D gene is left open where the match is weak.

TRBD1	TRBV7-9	TRBJ2-5	CASSRLDRVVQETQYF
.	TRBV25-1	TRBJ2-2	CASRRLTNTGELFF
.	TRBV19	TRBJ1-5	CASWEGGNQPQHF
.	TRBV6-5	TRBJ2-7	CATFAGRSAYEQYF
.	TRBV25-1	TRBJ1-4	CASSDYEKLFF
.	TRBV29-1	TRBJ2-5	CSSNAGQTETQYF
.	TRBV20-1	TRBJ1-1	CSALGVGTEAFF
.	TRBV2	TRBJ1-1	CASRLGAGNTEAFF
.	TRBV20-1	TRBJ1-5	CSATDPRSHQPQHF
.	TRBV15	TRBJ2-5	CATTSRGPQETQYF
TRBD1	TRBV9	TRBJ1-1	CASSRATGVLNTEAFF
.	TRBV7-2	TRBJ2-7	CASSLNNEQYF
.	TRBV28	TRBJ1-4	CASSSAETNEKLFF
.	TRBV7-2	TRBJ1-1	CASRVRISTEAFF
.	TRBV6-5	TRBJ1-1	CASSPPGHSMNTEAFF
TRBD1	TRBV12-3/TRBV12-4	TRBJ2-2	CASTRGQINTGELFF
.	TRBV5-4	TRBJ2-7	CASAGTDHYEQYF
.	TRBV3-1	TRBJ1-1	CASSQEEGGTEAFF
TRBD2	TRBV29-1	TRBJ2-1	CSVFSGSSYNEQFF
.	TRBV19	TRBJ1-4	CASSIKGPAEKLFF
.	TRBV12-3/TRBV12-4	TRBJ1-3	CASSSTGSPGNTIYF
.	TRBV19	TRBJ1-1	CASSAQMGTEAFF
TRBD1	TRBV7-6	TRBJ2-7	CASSPRTGPNFEQYF
TRBD1	TRBV7-9	TRBJ1-1	CASSGEGAYPNTEAFF
TRBD2	TRBV19	TRBJ2-5	CASSVGLAPEGETQYF
TRBD1	TRBV7-9	TRBJ1-5	CASMGRGRNQPQHF
.	TRBV19	TRBJ1-5	CATGPGHHNNQPQHF
.	TRBV14	TRBJ1-1	CASSQDLGIGAEAFF
.	TRBV2	TRBJ1-1	CASVEGIGSLYEAFF
TRBD1	TRBV25-1	TRBJ1-4	CASSEGRQGGKLFF
TRBD2	TRBV20-1	TRBJ2-7	CSASPGRAGEQYF
.	TRBV20-1	TRBJ2-5	CSARQGWETQYF
TRBD1	TRBV10-2	TRBJ1-6	CASGDRGSSPLHF
TRBD1	TRBV7-6	TRBJ2-7	CASIRQRRTGDYEQYF
TRBD1	TRBV12-3/TRBV12-4	TRBJ1-2	CASSLGTGSYTF
TRBD1	TRBV6-2/TRBV6-3	TRBJ1-2	CASSYGGTGRGYTF
TRBD1	TRBV2	TRBJ1-4	CASRRTEGGGTNEKLFF
.	TRBV19	TRBJ1-5	CASSQLGGLRGQPQHF
TRBD1	TRBV7-2	TRBJ2-2	CASSLGGQGAGGELFF
.	TRBV20-1	TRBJ1-1	CSASPDTTEAFF
TRBD1	TRBV9	TRBJ1-2	CASSDGQGNYGYTF
.	TRBV5-1	TRBJ1-1	CASSFLSGLNTEAFF
.	TRBV2	TRBJ2-5	CASAIQDRWPETRYF
.	TRBV25-1	TRBJ2-5	CASSEYQTQYF
.	TRBV10-3	TRBJ2-7	CTISQLASHEQYF
.	TRBV5-1	TRBJ2-7	CASSLDWRPDTYGQYF
.	TRBV3-1	TRBJ2-5	CASSQYILTEEYF
.	TRBV7-8	TRBJ2-6	CASSLEASAGANVLTF
.	TRBV29-1	TRBJ2-2	CSGDLTGELFF
.	TRBV19	TRBJ2-7	CASSIEGGPEQYF
TRBD2	TRBV7-9	TRBJ2-7	CASSPGTSGVPYEQYF
.	TRBV2	TRBJ1-2	CASSGGRRLGYTF
.	TRBV7-2	TRBJ1-2	CACGARNYGYTF
.	TRBV12-3/TRBV12-4	TRBJ1-1	CASSLDYRRGEAFF
.	TRBV25-1	TRBJ1-4	CASSTGQTNEKLFF
.	TRBV19	TRBJ2-6	CASESSGWYSGANVLTF
.	TRBV20-1	TRBJ2-6	CSAYSGTNVLTF
TRBD2	TRBV12-3/TRBV12-4	TRBJ2-7	CASSLPGTSAYEQYF
TRBD1	TRBV5-4	TRBJ1-2	CASSSLLTGVHGYTF
.	TRBV2	TRBJ1-6	CASSPGWTNSYNSPLHF